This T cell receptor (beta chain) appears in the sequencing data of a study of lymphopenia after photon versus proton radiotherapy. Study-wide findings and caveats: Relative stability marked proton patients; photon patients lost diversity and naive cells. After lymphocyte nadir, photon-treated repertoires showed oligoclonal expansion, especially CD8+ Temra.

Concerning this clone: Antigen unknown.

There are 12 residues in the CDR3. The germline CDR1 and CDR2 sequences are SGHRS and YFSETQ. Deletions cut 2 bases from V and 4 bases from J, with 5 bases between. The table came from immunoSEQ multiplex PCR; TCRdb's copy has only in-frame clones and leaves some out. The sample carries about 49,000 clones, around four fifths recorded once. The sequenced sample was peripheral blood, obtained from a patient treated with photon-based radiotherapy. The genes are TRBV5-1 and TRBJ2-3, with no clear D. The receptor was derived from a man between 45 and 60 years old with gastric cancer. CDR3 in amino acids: CASSFQADTQYF. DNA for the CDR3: TGCGCCAGCAGCTTTCAGGCAGATACGCAGTATTTT.